The present T cell receptor beta chain was sequenced within a study of CD8+CD57+ T cells in acquired aplastic anemia. Turning to the study itself: On average, sorted CD4+ and CD8+ cells gave 3.2 ug of DNA. Healthy donor CD4+ samples were sequenced to a depth that averaged around 11 million reads. Study-wide findings and caveats: Shared by patients and controls, twenty-nine CD8+ CDR3s were abundant in patients.

The CDR3 sequence is 16 residues long. The germline CDR1 and CDR2 sequences are KGHDR and SFDVKD. Trimming pared 1 base from V and 5 bases from J, leaving 15 bases between. This clonotype has just a few counts. Its specificity is unknown. The template for TCR beta VDJ and CDR3 sequence profiling was genomic DNA. TCRdb fed the reads into MiXCR, producing one record per CDR3 protein. This repertoire shows 150,000 to 200,000 distinct CDR3 sequences, 55% to 70% found once; its top ten account for about 41%. Sequencing input: sorted CD4+, CD8+, or CD8+CD57+ T cells (not recorded which) from PBMCs. This chain connects TRBV24-1 to TRBJ2-3; unclear D gene. The sequence came from a human donor in good health. CDR3 nucleotides: TGTGCCACCAGTGATTTTGGAGACACTGGGCGAGATACGCAGTATTTT. Protein product: CATSDFGDTGRDTQYF.